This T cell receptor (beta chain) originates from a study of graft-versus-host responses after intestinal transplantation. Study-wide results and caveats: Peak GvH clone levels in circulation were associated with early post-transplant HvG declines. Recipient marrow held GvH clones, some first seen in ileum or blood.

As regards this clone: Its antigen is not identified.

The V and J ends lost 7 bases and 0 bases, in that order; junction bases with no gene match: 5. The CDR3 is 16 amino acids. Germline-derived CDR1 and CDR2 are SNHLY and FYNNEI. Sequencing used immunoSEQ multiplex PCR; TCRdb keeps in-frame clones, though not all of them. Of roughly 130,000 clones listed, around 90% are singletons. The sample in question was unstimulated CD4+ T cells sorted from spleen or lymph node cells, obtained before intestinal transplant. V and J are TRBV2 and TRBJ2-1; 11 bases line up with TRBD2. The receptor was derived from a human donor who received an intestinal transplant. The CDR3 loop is CASISGRVLSYNEQFF. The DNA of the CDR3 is TGTGCCAGCATTAGCGGGAGGGTCCTCTCCTACAATGAGCAGTTCTTC.